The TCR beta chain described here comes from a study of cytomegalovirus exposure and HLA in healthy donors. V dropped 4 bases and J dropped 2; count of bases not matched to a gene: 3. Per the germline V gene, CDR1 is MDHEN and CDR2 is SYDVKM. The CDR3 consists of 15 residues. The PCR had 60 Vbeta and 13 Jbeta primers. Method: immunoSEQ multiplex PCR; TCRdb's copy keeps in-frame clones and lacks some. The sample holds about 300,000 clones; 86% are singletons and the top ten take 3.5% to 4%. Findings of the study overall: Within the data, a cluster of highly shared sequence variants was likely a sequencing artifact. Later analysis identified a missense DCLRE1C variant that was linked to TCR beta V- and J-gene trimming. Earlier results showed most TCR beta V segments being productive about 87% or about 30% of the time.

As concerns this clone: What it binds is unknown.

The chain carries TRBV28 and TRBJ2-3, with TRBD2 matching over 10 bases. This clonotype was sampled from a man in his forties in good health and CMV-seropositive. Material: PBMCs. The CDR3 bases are TGTGCCAGCAGTTCAGCGGGAGGGCCCACAGATACGCAGTATTTT. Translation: CASSSAGGPTDTQYF.